Listed below are T cell receptor beta chains from one sample, sequenced in a study of blood T cell repertoires in COVID-19. TCRdb keeps only in-frame clones here, not all; method: immunoSEQ multiplex PCR. Here the sample spans about 63,000 clones, 70% to 85% being singletons. The sample taken for sequencing was peripheral blood. These receptors were taken from a human donor in a cohort sampled during active COVID-19. Both conserved end residues are part of each CDR3. A D gene is named only where the DNA matches it firmly. Part of the rows lack a size; the others show once, few, many or a class for expanded clones.

DNA	CDR3	J	D	size	V
TGTGCCAGCAGCGAGAGAAGCAATCAGCCCCAGCATTTT	CASSERSNQPQHF	TRBJ1-5	.	once	TRBV7-2
TGCGCCAGCAGCTTGCTAGGGACTAACACAGATACGCAGTATTTT	CASSLLGTNTDTQYF	TRBJ2-3	TRBD2	once	TRBV5-1
TGTGCCAGCAGGAGGGAGTCCTACACCGGGGAGCTGTTTTTT	CASRRESYTGELFF	TRBJ2-2	.	once	TRBV11-1
TGTGCCAGCAGCGTAGGGAGACGGAGCTCTGGGGCCAACGTCCTGACTTTC	CASSVGRRSSGANVLTF	TRBJ2-6	.	once	TRBV9
TGTGCCAGCAGTCGTCCGTCCAGGGGGGACTATGGCTACACCTTC	CASSRPSRGDYGYTF	TRBJ1-2	TRBD1	.	TRBV28
TGCGCCAGCAGCTTGTCGGGGGGCGGTGGGAAAGATACGCAGTATTTT	CASSLSGGGGKDTQYF	TRBJ2-3	.	few	TRBV5-1
TGTGCCAGCAGTTCCGTCGTAGGGGCCGATGAGACCCAGTACTTC	CASSSVVGADETQYF	TRBJ2-5	.	.	TRBV28
TGTGCCAGCAGGAAGGACAGGGCGTCCACTGAAGCTTTCTTT	CASRKDRASTEAFF	TRBJ1-1	TRBD1	few	TRBV6-5
TGTGCCAGCAGTTTAAAGGACAGATCGTCCTACGAGCAGTACTTC	CASSLKDRSSYEQYF	TRBJ2-7	.	.	TRBV27
TGTGCCAGCAGCAAGTCTAGCGCAGCCTCCGAGCAGTACTTC	CASSKSSAASEQYF	TRBJ2-7	.	.	TRBV7-8
TGTGCCAGCTCACGTGGCGGGGGCTCCTACGAGCAGTACTTC	CASSRGGGSYEQYF	TRBJ2-7	TRBD2	.	TRBV18
TGTGCCAGCAGCGTAGATTACCGACAGGGGGTGTCAGATACGCAGTATTTT	CASSVDYRQGVSDTQYF	TRBJ2-3	TRBD1	.	TRBV9
TGTGCCAGCAGCTCGTCCGGGACTAGCGGTTCCTACGAGCAGTACTTC	CASSSSGTSGSYEQYF	TRBJ2-7	TRBD2	.	TRBV11-2
TGCGCCAGCAGTGAGTCGGCCACAGGGCTGGACGAGCAGTACTTC	CASSESATGLDEQYF	TRBJ2-7	.	.	TRBV10-1
TGTGCCACCAGCAGAGAACAGGGCCACCCCGGGGAGCTGTTTTTT	CATSREQGHPGELFF	TRBJ2-2	.	.	TRBV15
TGTGCCAGCAGTTCCCCGGCGGGCAGCTATGGCTACACCTTC	CASSSPAGSYGYTF	TRBJ1-2	.	.	TRBV28
TGTGCCAGCAGCTTCTCAGCGGGCGCATACAATGAGCAGTTCTTC	CASSFSAGAYNEQFF	TRBJ2-1	.	.	TRBV11-3
TGTGCCAGCAGTTTTCGGGACTCCGAGGCCATAGCCTACGAGCAGTACTTC	CASSFRDSEAIAYEQYF	TRBJ2-7	.	.	TRBV11-3
TGTGCCAGCAGCTCTCCTAGCGGGAGGTGGGAGCAGTACTTC	CASSSPSGRWEQYF	TRBJ2-7	TRBD2	.	TRBV7-2
TGTGCAAGTCGCTTAGGGGACTTAGGGGTAAACTTCGGGTACGAGCAGTACTTC	CASRLGDLGVNFGYEQYF	TRBJ2-7	.	few	TRBV12-2
TGTGCCAGCAGCAAACTGGGGGGAATCAACGAGCAGTACTTC	CASSKLGGINEQYF	TRBJ2-7	.	.	TRBV7-2
TGTGCCAGCAGTGAATTGGAGGGCAGGGCGATTCAGCCCCAGCATTTT	CASSELEGRAIQPQHF	TRBJ1-5	.	.	TRBV2